This TCR beta chain was observed in a study of spatial heterogeneity in lung cancer. Study as a whole: Approximately two years after resection was the median timing of the follow-up PBMC samples, which were sequenced when available. Points from the study as a whole: More often at tumor resection than at routine follow-up, ubiquitous expanded tumor TCRs were detected in the blood.

TCR cDNA molecules were tagged individually, and each one carried a unique molecular identifier. Using its own MiXCR run on the 5' RACE reads, TCRdb lists one record per CDR3 protein. The sample lists about 120,000 distinct CDR3 sequences, about 10% occurring once. As for time point: blood at routine non-recurrence follow-up after resection. This clonotype came up many times. Antigen specificity is unknown. The origin of this receptor is a female donor with early-stage non-small cell lung cancer. The sample consisted of PBMCs, taken at follow-up.

The CDR3 protein is CSARGGRNTIYF. CDR3 nucleotides: TGCAGTGCTAGAGGCGGGCGGAACACCATATATTTT. The rearrangement links TRBV20-1 to TRBJ1-3; D gene uncertain. The CDR3 extends over 12 amino acids. In germline, CDR1 is DFQATT, CDR2 SNEGSKA (reference sequence). Trimming took off 1 base at V and 7 bases at J, with 8 bases between the two ends.